Given below is one T cell receptor (beta chain) in context. Once RNA had been extracted, it was reverse transcribed into cDNA to act as the sequencing template. Clones were sequenced by immunoSEQ multiplex PCR, and TCRdb holds only the in-frame ones, with some missing. The data show fewer than 250,000 clones, with approximately 56% seen just once and approximately 0.69% held by the top ten. This specimen belongs to a study of CD8+ T cells in alopecia areata. The CDR3 is 13 amino acids. Germline V gives CDR1 SGHTA, CDR2 FQGNSA. The V end was cut by 5 bases, the J end by 4 bases, with 9 bases between. As to treatment: oral pan-JAK inhibitor, 5-10 mg twice daily.

The chain is built from TRBV7-2 and TRBJ1-5; D uncertain. The sample was CD4+ T cells sorted from blood, taken at week 4, from a patient treated with tofacitinib. The TCR was taken from a human donor with alopecia areata. As DNA, the CDR3 is TGTGCCAGCAGCCCCCGCCCGAATCAGCCCCAGCATTTT. Translated: CASSPRPNQPQHF.